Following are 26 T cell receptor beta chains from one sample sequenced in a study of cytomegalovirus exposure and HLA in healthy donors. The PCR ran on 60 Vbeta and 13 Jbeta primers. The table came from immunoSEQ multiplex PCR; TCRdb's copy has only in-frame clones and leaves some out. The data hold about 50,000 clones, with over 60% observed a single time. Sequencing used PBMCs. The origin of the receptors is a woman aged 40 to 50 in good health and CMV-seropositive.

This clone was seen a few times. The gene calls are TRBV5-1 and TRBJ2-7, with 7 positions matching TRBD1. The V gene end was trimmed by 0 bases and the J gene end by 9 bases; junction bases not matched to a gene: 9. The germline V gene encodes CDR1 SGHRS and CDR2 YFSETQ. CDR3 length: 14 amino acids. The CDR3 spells CASSLETGSPRQYF. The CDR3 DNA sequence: TGCGCCAGCAGCTTGGAGACAGGGTCCCCGAGGCAGTACTTC. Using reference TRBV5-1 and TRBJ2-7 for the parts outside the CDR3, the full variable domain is KAGVTQTPRYLIKTRGQQVTLSCSPISGHRSVSWYQQTPGQGLQFLFEYFSETQRNKGNFPGRFSGRQFSNSRSEMNVSTLELGDSALYLCASSLETGSPRQYFGPGTRLTVT.

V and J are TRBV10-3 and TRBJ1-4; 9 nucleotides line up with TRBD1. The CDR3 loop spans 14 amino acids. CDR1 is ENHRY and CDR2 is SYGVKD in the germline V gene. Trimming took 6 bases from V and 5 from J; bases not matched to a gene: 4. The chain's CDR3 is CAISSDRGNEKLFF. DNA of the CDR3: TGTGCCATCAGCTCGGACAGGGGAAATGAAAAACTGTTTTTT.

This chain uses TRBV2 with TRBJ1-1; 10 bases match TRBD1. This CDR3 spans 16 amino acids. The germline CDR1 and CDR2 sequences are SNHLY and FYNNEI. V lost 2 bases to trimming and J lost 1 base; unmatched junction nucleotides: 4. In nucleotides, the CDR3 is TGTGCCAGCAGTGAAAGGAGGACAGGGGGGAACACTGAAGCTTTCTTT. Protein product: CASSERRTGGNTEAFF.

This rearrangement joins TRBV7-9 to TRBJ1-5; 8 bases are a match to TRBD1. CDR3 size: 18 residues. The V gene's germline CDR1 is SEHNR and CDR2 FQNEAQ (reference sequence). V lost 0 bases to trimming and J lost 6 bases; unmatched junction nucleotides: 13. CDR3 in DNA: TGTGCCAGCAGCTTAGCTACAAGTTCAGGGGGCTCGGGTCAGCCCCAGCATTTT. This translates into CASSLATSSGGSGQPQHF.

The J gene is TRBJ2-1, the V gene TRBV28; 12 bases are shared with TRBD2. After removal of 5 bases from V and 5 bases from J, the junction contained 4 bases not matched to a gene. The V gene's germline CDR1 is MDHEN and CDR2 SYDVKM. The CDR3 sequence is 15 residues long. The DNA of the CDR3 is TGTGCCAGCAGTCAACTAGCGGGGGGAAACAATGAGCAGTTCTTC. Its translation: CASSQLAGGNNEQFF.

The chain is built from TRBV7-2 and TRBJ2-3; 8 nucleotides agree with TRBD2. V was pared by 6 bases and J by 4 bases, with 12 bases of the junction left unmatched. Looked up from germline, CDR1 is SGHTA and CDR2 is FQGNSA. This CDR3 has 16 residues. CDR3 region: CASSSATGGAADTQYF. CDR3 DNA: TGTGCCAGCAGTTCCGCCACCGGGGGGGCCGCAGATACGCAGTATTTT.

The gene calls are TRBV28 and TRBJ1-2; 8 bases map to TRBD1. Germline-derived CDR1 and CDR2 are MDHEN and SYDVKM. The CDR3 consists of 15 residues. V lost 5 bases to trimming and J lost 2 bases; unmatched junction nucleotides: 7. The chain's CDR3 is CASSPRTGRNYGYTF. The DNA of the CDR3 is TGTGCCAGCAGTCCCAGGACAGGGAGAAACTATGGCTACACCTTC.

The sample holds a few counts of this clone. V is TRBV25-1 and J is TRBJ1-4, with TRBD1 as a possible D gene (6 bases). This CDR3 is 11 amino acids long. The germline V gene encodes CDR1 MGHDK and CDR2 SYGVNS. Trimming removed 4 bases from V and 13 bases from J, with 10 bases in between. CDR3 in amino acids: CASSGGGGLFF. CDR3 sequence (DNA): TGTGCCAGCAGTGGAGGGGGGGGACTGTTTTTT.

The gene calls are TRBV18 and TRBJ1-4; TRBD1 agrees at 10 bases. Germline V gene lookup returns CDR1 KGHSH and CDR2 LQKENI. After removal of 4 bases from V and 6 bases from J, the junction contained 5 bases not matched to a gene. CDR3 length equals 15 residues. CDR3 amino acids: CASSLPTGGYEKLFF. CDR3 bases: TGTGCCAGCTCACTCCCGACAGGGGGCTATGAAAAACTGTTTTTT.

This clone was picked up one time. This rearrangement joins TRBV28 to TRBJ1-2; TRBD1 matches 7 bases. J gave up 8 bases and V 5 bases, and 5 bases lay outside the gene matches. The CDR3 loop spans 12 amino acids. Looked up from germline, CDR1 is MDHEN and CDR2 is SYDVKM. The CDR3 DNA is TGTGCCAGCAGTCCAGGGGGTCGGGGCTACACCTTC. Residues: CASSPGGRGYTF.

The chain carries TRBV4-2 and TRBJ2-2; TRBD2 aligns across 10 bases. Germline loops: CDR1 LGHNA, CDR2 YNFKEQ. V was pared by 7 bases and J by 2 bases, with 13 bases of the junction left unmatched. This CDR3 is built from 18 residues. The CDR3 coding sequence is TGTGCCAGCACCTTCGGCCCCAGCGGGGGGGGTAACACCGGGGAGCTGTTTTTT. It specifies CASTFGPSGGGNTGELFF.

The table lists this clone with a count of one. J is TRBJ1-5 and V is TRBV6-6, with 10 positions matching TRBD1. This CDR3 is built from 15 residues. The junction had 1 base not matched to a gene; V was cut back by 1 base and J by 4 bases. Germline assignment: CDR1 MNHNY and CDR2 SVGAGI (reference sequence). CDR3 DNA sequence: TGTGCCAGCAGTTACTGGACAGGGGGAAATCAGCCCCAGCATTTT. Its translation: CASSYWTGGNQPQHF.

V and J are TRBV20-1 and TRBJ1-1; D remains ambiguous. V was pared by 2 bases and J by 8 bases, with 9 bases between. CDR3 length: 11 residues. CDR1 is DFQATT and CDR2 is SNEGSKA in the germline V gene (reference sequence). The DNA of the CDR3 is TGCAGTGCTAGACGAACTGCCGAAGCTTTCTTT. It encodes CSARRTAEAFF.

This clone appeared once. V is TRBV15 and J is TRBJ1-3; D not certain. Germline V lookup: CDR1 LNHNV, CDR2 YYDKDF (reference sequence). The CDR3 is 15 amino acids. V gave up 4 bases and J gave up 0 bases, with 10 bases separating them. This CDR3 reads CATSTMARSGNTIYF. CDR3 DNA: TGTGCCACCAGCACAATGGCCCGCTCTGGAAACACCATATATTTT.

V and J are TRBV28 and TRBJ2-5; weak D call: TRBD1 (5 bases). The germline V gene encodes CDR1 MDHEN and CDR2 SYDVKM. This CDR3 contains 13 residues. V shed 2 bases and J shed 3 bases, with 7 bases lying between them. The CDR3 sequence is CASSLATEETQYF. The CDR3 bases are TGTGCCAGCAGTTTAGCGACAGAAGAGACCCAGTACTTC. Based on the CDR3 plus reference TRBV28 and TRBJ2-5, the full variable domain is DVKVTQSSRYLVKRTGEKVFLECVQDMDHENMFWYRQDPGLGLRLIYFSYDVKMKEKGDIPEGYSVSREKKERFSLILESASTNQTSMYLCASSLATEETQYFGPGTRLLVL.

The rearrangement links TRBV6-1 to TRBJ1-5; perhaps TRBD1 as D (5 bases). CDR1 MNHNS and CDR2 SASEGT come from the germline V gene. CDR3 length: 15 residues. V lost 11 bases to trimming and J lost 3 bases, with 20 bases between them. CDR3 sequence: CAGNHLYRTNQPQHF. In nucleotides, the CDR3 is TGTGCCGGAAACCACCTCTACAGGACCAATCAGCCCCAGCATTTT.

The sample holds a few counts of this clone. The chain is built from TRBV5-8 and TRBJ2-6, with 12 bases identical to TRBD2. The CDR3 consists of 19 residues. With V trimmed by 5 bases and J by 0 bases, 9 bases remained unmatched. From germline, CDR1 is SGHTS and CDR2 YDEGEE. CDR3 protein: CASSLALAGGLSGANVLTF. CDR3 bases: TGTGCCAGCAGTCTGGCCCTAGCGGGGGGGCTCTCTGGGGCCAACGTCCTGACTTTC. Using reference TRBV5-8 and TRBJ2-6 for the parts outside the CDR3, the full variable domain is EAGVTQSPTHLIKTRGQQATLRCSPISGHTSVYWYQQALGLGLQFLLWYDEGEERNRGNFPPRFSGRQFPNYSSELNVNALELEDSALYLCASSLALAGGLSGANVLTFGAGSRLTVL.

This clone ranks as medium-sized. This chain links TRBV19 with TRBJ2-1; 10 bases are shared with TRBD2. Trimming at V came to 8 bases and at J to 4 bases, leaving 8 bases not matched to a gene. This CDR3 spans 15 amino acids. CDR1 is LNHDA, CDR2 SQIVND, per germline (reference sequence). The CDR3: CASGATSGEYNEQFF. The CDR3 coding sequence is TGTGCCAGTGGCGCTACTAGCGGGGAATACAATGAGCAGTTCTTC.

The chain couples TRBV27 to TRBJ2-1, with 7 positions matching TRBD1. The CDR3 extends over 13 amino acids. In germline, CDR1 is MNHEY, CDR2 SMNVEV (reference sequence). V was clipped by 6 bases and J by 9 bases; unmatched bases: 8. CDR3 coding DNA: TGTGCCAGCAGCCTGAGGGGGCCTAGTGAGCAGTTCTTC. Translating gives CASSLRGPSEQFF.

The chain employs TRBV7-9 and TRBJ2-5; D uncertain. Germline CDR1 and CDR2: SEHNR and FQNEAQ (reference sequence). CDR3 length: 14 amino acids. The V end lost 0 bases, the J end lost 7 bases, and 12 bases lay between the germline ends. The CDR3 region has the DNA TGTGCCAGCAGCTTAGCGTCGACTCTCGGGACCCAGTACTTC. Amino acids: CASSLASTLGTQYF.

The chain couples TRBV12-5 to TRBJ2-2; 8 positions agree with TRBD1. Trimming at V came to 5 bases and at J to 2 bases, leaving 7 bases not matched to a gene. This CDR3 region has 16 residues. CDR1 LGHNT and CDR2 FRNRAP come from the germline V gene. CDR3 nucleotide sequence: TGTGCTAGTGGTGGACAGGGTAGTTTTAACACCGGGGAGCTGTTTTTT. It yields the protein CASGGQGSFNTGELFF.

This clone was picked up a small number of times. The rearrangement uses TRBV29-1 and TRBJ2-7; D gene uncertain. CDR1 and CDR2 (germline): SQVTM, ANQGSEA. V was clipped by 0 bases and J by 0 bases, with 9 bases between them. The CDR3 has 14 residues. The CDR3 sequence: CSVEDTDSSYEQYF. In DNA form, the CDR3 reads TGCAGCGTTGAAGATACAGATTCCTCCTACGAGCAGTACTTC.

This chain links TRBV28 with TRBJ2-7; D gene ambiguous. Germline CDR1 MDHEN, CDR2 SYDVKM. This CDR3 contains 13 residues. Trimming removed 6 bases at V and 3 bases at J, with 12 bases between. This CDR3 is CASSPGPLYEQYF. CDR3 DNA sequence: TGTGCCAGCAGCCCTGGGCCTCTCTACGAGCAGTACTTC.

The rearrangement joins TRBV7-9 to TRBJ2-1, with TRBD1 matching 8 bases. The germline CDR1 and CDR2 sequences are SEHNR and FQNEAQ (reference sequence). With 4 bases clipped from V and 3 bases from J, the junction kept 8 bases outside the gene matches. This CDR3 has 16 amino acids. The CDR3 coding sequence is TGTGCCAGCAGCTCAACAGGGGGGCTACGCTACAATGAGCAGTTCTTC. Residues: CASSSTGGLRYNEQFF.

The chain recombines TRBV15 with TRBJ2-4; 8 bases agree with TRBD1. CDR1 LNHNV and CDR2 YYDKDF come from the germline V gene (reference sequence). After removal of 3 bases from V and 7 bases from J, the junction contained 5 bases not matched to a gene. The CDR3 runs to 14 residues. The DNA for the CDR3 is TGTGCCACCAGCAGCTCAGGGGGCCGCAACATTCAGTACTTC. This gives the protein CATSSSGGRNIQYF.

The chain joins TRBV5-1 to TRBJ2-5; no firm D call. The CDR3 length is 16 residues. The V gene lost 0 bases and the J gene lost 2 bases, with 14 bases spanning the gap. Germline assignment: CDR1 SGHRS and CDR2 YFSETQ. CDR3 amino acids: CASSLAGSAAQETQYF. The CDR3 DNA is TGCGCCAGCAGCTTGGCTGGTTCCGCGGCGCAAGAGACCCAGTACTTC.